The source of this T cell receptor (beta chain) is a study of cytomegalovirus exposure and HLA in healthy donors. General study findings and limits: In vitro assays verified that three CMV-associated chains recognized CMV antigens specifically. Across donors, sequencing depth was assumed by presence/absence analyses to be roughly uniform. A later analysis, which compared TCR beta chains of equal frequency, found the HLA-associated ones more clonally expanded.

CDR3 size: 13 residues. Trimming pared 7 bases from V and 6 bases from J, leaving 15 bases between. Germline V gene data show CDR1 as SGHTA and CDR2 as FQGNSA. PCR primers comprised 60 Vbeta and 13 Jbeta primers. TCRdb's table, derived via immunoSEQ multiplex PCR, lists solely in-frame clones and lacks some. Here the sample table reports around 35,000 clones. Comment on this clone: Its antigen remains unidentified.

This receptor was identified in a woman aged 40 to 49 in good health and CMV-seropositive. The sequencing sample was made of PBMCs. V gene TRBV7-2 combines with J gene TRBJ1-2; D not resolved. The CDR3 DNA sequence: TGTGCCAGCACGGCAGGTTTGTTCGATGGCTACACCTTC. Translation gives CASTAGLFDGYTF. The full variable domain, completed using reference TRBV7-2 and TRBJ1-2, is GAGVSQSPSNKVTEKGKDVELRCDPISGHTALYWYRQSLGQGLEFLIYFQGNSAPDKSGLPSDRFSAERTGGSVSTLTIQRTQQEDSAVYLCASTAGLFDGYTFGSGTRLTVV.